The rows below give T cell receptor beta chains drawn from one sample of a study of shared clonotypes between healthy human individuals. Clones were read by immunoSEQ multiplex PCR, and TCRdb kept only the in-frame ones, dropping some. Of about half a million clones in the sample, 65% to 80% are singletons; the top ten hold 9.5% to 15%. Source material: PBMCs. The source is a woman aged 40 to 50 in good health. Some clones in this sample may be carry-over from other donors' samples. Both conserved end residues are part of each CDR3.

v_gene: TRBV25-1; CDR3aa: CASSAPRDAYYGYTF
v_gene: TRBV2; CDR3aa: CATTGGVQETQYF
v_gene: TRBV11-2; CDR3aa: CASSDRDKNTEAFF
v_gene: TRBV7-9; CDR3aa: CASSPEVGNTGELFF
v_gene: TRBV7-9; CDR3aa: CASSPQRETQYF
v_gene: TRBV28; CDR3aa: CASSFGLNYGYTF
v_gene: TRBV16; CDR3aa: CASSQSGQGHGYTF
v_gene: TRBV5-1; CDR3aa: CASSLGRAVSSYEQYF
v_gene: TRBV7-2; CDR3aa: CASSPTSGSYEQYF
v_gene: TRBV6-5; CDR3aa: CASSYAATNEKLFF
v_gene: TRBV4-1; CDR3aa: CASSQFGVSYEQYF
v_gene: TRBV7-7; CDR3aa: CASSLGGSNTGELFF
v_gene: TRBV27; CDR3aa: CASRRTSPRDEQYF
v_gene: TRBV27; CDR3aa: CASTPRGGEGYTF
v_gene: TRBV30; CDR3aa: CAAQRTGNEKLLF